What follows describes a single T cell receptor (beta chain). Its specificity is unknown. Sequencing was performed with immunoSEQ multiplex PCR; in TCRdb, only in-frame clones are kept and a portion is missing. The table shows approximately 160,000 clones, with 80% to 90% occurring only once. This sample is drawn from a study of lymphopenia after photon versus proton radiotherapy. Regarding the study as a whole: After lymphocyte nadir, photon-treated repertoires showed oligoclonal expansion, especially CD8+ Temra.

V trimming: 3 bases; J trimming: 10 bases; junction bases outside the gene matches: 12. The CDR3 spans 16 residues. The germline gives CDR1 MNHEY, CDR2 SMNVEV (reference sequence). This rearrangement joins TRBV27 to TRBJ2-1; 10 nucleotides align to TRBD2. The sequence was obtained from a man aged 50-60 years with gastric cancer. The sequencing here drew on peripheral blood, taken from a patient treated with photon-based radiotherapy. CDR3: CASSFRAGGQSSEQFF. In DNA form, the CDR3 reads TGTGCCAGCAGTTTCCGAGCGGGAGGGCAAAGTAGCGAGCAGTTCTTC.